This TCR beta chain was captured in a study of T cell changes during pregnancy in multiple sclerosis. Germline V gene data show CDR1 as SGHTS and CDR2 as YDEGEE. The V and J ends lost 2 bases and 2 bases, in that order; junction bases with no gene match: 2. The CDR3 runs to 14 residues. Assay used: immunoSEQ multiplex PCR; TCRdb lists only in-frame clones, some missing. The sample includes about 94,000 clones, approximately 95% seen only once; the top ten take about 0.95%. The V gene is TRBV5-8, the J gene TRBJ2-7; 9 bases map to TRBD1. The receptor was derived from a female donor with multiple sclerosis, enrolled in a pregnancy study. Sequences were derived from peripheral blood, sampled after pregnancy. The CDR3 DNA is TGTGCCAGCAGCTTCCGACAGGGGGCCTACGAGCAGTACTTC. This encodes CASSFRQGAYEQYF.